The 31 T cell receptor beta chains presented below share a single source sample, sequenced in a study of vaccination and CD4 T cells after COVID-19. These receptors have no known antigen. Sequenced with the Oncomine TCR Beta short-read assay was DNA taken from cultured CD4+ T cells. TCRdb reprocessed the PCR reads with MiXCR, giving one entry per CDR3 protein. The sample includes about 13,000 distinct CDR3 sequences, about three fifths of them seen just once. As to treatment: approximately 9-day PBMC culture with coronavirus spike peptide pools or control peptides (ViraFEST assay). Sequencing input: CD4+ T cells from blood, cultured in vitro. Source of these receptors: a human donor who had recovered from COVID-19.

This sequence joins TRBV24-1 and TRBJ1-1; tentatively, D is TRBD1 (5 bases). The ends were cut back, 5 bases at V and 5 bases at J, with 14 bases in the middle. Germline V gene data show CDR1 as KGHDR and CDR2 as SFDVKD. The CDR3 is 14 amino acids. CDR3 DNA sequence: TGTGCCACCAGTGGAGGTGGGGCTTGGACTGAAGCTTTCTTT. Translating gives CATSGGGAWTEAFF.

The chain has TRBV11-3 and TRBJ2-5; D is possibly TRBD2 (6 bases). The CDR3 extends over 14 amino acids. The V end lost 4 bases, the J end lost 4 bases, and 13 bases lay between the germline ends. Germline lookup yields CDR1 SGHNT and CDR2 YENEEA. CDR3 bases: TGTGCCAGCAGCTCGAGGGAGGATGGAGAGACCCAGTACTTC. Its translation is CASSSREDGETQYF. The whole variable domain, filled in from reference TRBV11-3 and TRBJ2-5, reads EAGVVQSPRYKIIEKKQPVAFWCNPISGHNTLYWYLQNLGQGPELLIRYENEEAVDDSQLPKDRFSAERLKGVDSTLKIQPAELGDSAVYLCASSSREDGETQYFGPGTRLLVL.

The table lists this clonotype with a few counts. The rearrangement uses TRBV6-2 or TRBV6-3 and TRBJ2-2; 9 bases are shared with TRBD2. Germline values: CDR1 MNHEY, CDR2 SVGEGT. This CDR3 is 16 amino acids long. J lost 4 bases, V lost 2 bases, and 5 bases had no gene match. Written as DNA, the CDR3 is TGTGCCAGCAGTTACCCAGCGGGAGGTCTCACCGGGGAGCTGTTTTTT. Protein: CASSYPAGGLTGELFF.

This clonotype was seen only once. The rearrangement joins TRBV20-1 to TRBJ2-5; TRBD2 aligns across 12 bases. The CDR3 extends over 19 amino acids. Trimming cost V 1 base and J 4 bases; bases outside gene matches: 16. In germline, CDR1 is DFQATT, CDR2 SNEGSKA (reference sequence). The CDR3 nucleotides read TGCAGTGCTAGAGTTTCGAGGCTAGCGGGAGGGCTGGGGGGAGAGACCCAGTACTTC. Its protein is CSARVSRLAGGLGGETQYF.

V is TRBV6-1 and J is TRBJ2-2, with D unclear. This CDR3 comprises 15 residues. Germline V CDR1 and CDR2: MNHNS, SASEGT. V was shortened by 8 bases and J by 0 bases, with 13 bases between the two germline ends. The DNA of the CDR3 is TGTGCCAGCTCCCCTATGGGGACGAACACCGGGGAGCTGTTTTTT. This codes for CASSPMGTNTGELFF.

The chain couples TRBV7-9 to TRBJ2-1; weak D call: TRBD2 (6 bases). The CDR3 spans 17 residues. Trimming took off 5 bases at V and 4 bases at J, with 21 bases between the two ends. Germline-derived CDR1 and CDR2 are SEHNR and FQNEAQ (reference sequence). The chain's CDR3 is CASSPSWGRIWYNEQFF. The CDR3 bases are TGTGCCAGCAGCCCCTCCTGGGGGAGGATTTGGTACAATGAGCAGTTCTTC. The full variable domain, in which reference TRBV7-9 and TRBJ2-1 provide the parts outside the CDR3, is DTGVSQNPRHKITKRGQNVTFRCDPISEHNRLYWYRQTLGQGPEFLTYFQNEAQLEKSRLLSDRFSAERPKGSFSTLEIQRTEQGDSAMYLCASSPSWGRIWYNEQFFGPGTRLTVL.

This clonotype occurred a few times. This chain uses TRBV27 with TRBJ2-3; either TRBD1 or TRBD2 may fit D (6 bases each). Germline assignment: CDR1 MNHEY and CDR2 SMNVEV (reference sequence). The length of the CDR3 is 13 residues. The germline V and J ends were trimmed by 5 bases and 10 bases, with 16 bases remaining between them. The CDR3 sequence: CASSRGLGGAQYF. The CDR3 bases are TGTGCCAGCAGTCGGGGGCTAGGGGGTGCGCAGTATTTT.

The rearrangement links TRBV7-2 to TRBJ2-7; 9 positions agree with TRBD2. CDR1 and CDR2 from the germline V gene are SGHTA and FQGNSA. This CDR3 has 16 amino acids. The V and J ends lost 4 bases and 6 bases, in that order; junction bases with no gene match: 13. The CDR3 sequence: CASSSRPSGTSAEQYF. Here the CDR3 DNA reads TGTGCCAGCAGCTCGAGACCTAGCGGGACTTCTGCCGAGCAGTACTTC. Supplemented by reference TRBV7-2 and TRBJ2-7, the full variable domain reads GAGVSQSPSNKVTEKGKDVELRCDPISGHTALYWYRQSLGQGLEFLIYFQGNSAPDKSGLPSDRFSAERTGGSVSTLTIQRTQQEDSAVYLCASSSRPSGTSAEQYFGPGTRLTVT.

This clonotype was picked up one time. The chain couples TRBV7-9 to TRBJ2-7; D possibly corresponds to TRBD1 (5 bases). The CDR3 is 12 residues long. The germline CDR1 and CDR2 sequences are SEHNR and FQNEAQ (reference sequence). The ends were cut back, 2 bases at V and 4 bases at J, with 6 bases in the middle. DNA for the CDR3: TGTGCCAGCAGCTTACAGGGTTACGAGCAGTACTTC. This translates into CASSLQGYEQYF.

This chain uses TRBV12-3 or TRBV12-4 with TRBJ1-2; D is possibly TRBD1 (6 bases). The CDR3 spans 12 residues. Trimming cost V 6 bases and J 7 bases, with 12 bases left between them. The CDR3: CASRNTGLGYTF. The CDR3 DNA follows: TGTGCCAGCAGAAACACAGGGCTTGGCTACACCTTC.

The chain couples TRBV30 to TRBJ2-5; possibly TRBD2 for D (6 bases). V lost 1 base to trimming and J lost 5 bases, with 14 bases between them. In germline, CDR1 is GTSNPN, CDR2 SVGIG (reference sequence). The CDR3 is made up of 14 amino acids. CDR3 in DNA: TGTGCCTGGAGTGACGCGGGGCTCCGGGAGACCCAGTACTTC. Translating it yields CAWSDAGLRETQYF.

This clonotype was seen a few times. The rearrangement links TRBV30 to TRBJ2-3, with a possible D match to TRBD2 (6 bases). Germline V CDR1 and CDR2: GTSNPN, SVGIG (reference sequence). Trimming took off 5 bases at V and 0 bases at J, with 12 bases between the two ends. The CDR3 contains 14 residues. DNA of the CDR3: TGTGCCTGGGATGGCGGGGTTAGCACAGATACGCAGTATTTT. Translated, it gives CAWDGGVSTDTQYF.

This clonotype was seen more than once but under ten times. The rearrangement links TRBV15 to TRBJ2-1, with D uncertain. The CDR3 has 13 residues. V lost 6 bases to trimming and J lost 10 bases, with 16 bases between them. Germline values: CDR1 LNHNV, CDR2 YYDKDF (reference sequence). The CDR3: CATSPPPPFEQFF. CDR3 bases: TGTGCCACCAGTCCACCTCCTCCTTTCGAGCAGTTCTTC.

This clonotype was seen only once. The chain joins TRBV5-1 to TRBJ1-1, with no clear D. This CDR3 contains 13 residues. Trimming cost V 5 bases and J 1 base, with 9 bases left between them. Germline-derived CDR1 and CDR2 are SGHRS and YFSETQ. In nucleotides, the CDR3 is TGCGCCAGCAGGGAGTCAGAGAACACTGAAGCTTTCTTT. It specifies CASRESENTEAFF.

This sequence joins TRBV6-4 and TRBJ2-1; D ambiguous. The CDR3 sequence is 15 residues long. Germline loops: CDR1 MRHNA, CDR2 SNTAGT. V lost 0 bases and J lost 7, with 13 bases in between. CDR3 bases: TGTGCCAGCAGTGACTCGATGGATAGTAGGAATGAGCAGTTCTTC. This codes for CASSDSMDSRNEQFF.

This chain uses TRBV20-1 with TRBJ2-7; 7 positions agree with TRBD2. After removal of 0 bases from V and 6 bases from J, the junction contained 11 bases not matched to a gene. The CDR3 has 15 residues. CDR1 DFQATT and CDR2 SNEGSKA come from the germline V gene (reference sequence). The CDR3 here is CSARDPWRERSEQYF. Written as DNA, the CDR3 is TGCAGTGCTAGAGATCCCTGGCGGGAGCGGTCCGAGCAGTACTTC.

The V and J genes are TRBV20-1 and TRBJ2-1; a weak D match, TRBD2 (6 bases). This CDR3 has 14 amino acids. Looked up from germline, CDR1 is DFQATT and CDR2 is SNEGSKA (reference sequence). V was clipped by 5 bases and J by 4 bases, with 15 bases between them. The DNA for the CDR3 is TGCAGTGCTGCGGGACGCCGGGTGTACAATGAGCAGTTCTTC. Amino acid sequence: CSAAGRRVYNEQFF.

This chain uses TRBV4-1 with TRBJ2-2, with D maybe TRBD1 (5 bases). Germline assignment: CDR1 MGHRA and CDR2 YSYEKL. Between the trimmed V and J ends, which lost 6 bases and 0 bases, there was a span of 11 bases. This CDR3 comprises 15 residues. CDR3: CASRRQGTNTGELFF. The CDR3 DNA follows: TGCGCCAGCAGACGGCAGGGAACGAACACCGGGGAGCTGTTTTTT.

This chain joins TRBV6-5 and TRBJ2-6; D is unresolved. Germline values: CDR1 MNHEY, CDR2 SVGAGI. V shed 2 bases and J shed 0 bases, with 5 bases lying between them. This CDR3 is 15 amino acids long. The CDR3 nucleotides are TGTGCCAGCAGTTACGGAGCCTCTGGGGCCAACGTCCTGACTTTC. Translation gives CASSYGASGANVLTF.

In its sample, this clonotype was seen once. CDR3: CASSRTARSTDTQYF. The CDR3 DNA sequence: TGCGCCAGCAGCCGGACCGCGCGGAGCACAGATACGCAGTATTTT. This chain uses TRBV4-3 with TRBJ2-3, with D hard to call. Per germline, CDR1 LGHNA and CDR2 YSLEER. Trimming shortened V by 4 bases and J by 0 bases, and 11 bases separated the two germline ends. This CDR3 has 15 residues.

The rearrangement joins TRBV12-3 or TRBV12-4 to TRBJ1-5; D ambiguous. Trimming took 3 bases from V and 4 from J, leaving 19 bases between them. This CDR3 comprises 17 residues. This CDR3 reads CASSFIFSHGLNQPQHF. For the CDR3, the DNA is TGTGCCAGCAGTTTTATATTCTCCCACGGACTAAATCAGCCCCAGCATTTT.

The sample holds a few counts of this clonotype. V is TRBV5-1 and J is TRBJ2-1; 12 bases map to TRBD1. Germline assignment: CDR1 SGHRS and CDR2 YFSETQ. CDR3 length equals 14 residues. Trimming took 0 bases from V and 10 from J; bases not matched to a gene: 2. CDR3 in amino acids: CASSLVGTGGEQFF. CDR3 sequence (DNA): TGCGCCAGCAGCTTGGTTGGGACAGGGGGCGAGCAGTTCTTC. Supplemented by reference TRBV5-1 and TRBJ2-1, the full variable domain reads KAGVTQTPRYLIKTRGQQVTLSCSPISGHRSVSWYQQTPGQGLQFLFEYFSETQRNKGNFPGRFSGRQFSNSRSEMNVSTLELGDSALYLCASSLVGTGGEQFFGPGTRLTVL.

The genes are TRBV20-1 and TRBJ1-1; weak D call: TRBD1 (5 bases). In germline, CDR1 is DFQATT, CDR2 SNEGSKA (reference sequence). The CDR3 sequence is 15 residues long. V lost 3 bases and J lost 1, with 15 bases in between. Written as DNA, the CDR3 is TGCAGTGCTAGCTCTCCCTTGACAGCGAACACTGAAGCTTTCTTT. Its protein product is CSASSPLTANTEAFF.

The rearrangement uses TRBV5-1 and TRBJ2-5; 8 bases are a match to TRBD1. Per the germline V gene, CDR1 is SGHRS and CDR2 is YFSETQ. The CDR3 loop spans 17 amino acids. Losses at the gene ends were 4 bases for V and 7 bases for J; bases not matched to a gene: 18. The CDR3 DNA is TGCGCCAGCAGCACCCCTGACAGGGGAGTAGGTCGGGGGACCCAGTACTTC. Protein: CASSTPDRGVGRGTQYF.

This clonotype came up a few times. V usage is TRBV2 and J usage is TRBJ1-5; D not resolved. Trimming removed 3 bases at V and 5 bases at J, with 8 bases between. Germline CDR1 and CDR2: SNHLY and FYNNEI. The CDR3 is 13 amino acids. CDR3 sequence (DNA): TGTGCCAGCAGTGACGTTCGGGATCAGCCCCAGCATTTT. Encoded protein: CASSDVRDQPQHF. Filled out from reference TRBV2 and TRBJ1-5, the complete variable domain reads EPEVTQTPSHQVTQMGQEVILRCVPISNHLYFYWYRQILGQKVEFLVSFYNNEISEKSEIFDDQFSVERPDGSNFTLKIRSTKLEDSAMYFCASSDVRDQPQHFGDGTRLSIL.

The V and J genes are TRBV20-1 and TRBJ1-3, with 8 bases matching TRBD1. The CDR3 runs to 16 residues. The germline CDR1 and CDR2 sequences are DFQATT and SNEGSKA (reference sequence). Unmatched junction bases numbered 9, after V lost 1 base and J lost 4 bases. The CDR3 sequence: CSARATGGRAGNTIYF. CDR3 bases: TGCAGTGCTAGAGCCACAGGGGGACGCGCAGGAAACACCATATATTTT.

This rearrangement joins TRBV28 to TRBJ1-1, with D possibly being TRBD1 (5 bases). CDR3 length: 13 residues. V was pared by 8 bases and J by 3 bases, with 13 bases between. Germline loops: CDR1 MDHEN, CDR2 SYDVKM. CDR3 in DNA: TGTGCCAGCCAAACCGGGGCGGACACTGAAGCTTTCTTT. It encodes CASQTGADTEAFF.

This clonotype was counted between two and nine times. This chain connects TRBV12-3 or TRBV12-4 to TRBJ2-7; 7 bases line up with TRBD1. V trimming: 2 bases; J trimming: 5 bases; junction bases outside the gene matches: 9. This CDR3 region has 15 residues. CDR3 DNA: TGTGCCAGCAGTTTAACCGGGACAGCTAACAACGAGCAGTACTTC. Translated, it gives CASSLTGTANNEQYF.

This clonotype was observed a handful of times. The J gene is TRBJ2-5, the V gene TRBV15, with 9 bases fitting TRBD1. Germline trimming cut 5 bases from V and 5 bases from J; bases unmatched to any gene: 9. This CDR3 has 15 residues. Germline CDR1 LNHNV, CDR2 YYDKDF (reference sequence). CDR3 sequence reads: CATSSTTGGGETQYF. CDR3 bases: TGTGCCACCAGCTCAACGACAGGGGGAGGGGAGACCCAGTACTTC.

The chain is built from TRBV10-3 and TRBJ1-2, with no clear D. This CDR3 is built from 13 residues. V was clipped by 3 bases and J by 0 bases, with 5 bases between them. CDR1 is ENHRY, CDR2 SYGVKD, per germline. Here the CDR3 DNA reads TGTGCCATCAGTGAAGGAGCTAACTATGGCTACACCTTC. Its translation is CAISEGANYGYTF.

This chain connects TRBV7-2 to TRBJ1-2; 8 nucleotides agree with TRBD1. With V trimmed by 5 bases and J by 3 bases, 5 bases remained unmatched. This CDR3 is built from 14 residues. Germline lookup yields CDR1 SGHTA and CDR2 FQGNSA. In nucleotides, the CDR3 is TGTGCCAGCAGCCAAGGACAGGGCGACTATGGCTACACCTTC. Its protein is CASSQGQGDYGYTF.